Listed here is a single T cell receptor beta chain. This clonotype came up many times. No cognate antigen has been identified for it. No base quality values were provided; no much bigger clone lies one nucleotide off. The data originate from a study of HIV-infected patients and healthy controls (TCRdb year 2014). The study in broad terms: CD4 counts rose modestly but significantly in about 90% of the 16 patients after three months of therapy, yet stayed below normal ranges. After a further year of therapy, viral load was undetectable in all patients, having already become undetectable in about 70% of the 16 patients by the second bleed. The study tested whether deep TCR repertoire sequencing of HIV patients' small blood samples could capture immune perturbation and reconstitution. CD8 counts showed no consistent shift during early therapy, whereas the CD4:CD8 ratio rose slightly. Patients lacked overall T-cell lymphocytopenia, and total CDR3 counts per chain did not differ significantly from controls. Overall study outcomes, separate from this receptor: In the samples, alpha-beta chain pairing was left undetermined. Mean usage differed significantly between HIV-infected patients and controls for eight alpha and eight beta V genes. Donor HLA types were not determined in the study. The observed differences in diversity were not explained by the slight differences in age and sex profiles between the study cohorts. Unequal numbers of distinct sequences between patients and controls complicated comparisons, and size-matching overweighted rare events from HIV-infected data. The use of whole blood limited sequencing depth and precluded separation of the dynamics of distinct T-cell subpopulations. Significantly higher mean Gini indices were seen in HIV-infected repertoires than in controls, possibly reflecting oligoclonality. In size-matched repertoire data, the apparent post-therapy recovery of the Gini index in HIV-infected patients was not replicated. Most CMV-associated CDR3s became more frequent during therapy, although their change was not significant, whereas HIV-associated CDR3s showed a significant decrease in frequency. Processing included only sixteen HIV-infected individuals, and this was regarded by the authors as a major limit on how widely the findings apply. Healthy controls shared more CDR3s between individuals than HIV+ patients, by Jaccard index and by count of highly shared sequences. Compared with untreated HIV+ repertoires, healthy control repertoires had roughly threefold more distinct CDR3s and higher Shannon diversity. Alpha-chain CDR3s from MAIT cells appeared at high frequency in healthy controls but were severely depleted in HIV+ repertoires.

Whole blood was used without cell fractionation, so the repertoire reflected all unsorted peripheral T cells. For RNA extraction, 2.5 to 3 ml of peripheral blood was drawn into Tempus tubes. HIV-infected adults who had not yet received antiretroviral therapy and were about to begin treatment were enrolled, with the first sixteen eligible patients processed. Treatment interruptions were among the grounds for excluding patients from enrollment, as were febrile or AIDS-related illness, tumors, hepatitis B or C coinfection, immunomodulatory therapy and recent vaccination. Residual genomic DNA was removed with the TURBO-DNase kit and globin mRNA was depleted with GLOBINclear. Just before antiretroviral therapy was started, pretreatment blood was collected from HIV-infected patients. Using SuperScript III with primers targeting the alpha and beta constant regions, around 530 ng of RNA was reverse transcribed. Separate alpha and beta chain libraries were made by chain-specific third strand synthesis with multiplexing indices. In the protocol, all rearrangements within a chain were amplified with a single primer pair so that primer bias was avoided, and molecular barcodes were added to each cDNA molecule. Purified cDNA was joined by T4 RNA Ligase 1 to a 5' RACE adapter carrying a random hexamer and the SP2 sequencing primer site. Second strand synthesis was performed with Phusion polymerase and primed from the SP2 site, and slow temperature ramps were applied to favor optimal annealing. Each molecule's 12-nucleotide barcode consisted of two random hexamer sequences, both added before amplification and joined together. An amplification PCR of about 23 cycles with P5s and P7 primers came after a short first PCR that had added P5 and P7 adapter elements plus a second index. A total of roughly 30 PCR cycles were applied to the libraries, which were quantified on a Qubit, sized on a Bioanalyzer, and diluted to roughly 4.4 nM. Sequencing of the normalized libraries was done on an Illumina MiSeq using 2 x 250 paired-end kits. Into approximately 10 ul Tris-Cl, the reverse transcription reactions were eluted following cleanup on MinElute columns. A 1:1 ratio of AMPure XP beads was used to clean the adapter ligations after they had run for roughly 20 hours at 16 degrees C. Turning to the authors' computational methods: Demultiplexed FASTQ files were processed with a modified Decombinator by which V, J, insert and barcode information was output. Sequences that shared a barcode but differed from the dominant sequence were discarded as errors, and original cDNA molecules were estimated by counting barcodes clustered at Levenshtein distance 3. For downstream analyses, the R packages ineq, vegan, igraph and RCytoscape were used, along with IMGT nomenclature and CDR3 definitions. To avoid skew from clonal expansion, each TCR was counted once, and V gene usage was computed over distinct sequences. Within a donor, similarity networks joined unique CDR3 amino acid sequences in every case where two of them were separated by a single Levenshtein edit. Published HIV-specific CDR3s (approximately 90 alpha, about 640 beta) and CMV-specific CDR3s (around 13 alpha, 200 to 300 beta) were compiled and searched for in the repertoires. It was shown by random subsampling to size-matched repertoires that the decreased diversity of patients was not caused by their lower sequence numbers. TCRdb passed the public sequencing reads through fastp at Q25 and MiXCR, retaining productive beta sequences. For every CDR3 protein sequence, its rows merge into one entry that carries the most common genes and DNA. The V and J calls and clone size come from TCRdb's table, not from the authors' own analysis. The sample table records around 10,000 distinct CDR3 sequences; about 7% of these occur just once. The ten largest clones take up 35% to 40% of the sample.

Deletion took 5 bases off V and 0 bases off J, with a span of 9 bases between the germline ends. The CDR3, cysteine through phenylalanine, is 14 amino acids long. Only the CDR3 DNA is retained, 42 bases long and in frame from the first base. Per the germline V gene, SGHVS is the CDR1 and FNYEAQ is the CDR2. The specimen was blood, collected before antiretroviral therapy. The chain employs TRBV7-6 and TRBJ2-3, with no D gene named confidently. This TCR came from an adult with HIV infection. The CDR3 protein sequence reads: CASSPGHSTDTQYF. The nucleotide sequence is TGTGCCAGCAGCCCTGGTCATAGCACAGATACGCAGTATTTT.